This TCR beta chain was sequenced in a study of CD8 T cells in Susac syndrome. Sequencing targeted TCR beta in blood CD8+ and CD4+ T cells. Relapsing-remitting disease, either stable or active, was present in the treatment-naive patients who were the multiple sclerosis controls. The authors reverse transcribed about 0.5 to 1 ug RNA with random hexamers. The TCR beta CDR3 was amplified by immunoSEQ multiplex PCR across 54 Vbeta, 13 Jbeta. Each CDR3 protein gets one entry after TCRdb re-called the immunoSEQ multiplex PCR reads with MiXCR. Among 150,000 to 200,000 distinct CDR3 sequences listed, 85% to 95% were seen once. The germline V gene has CDR1 MNHEY and CDR2 SVGAGI. The V end was cut by 7 bases, the J end by 7 bases, with 11 bases between. The length of the CDR3 is 12 residues.

The TCR originated in a human donor with multiple sclerosis. The rearrangement joins TRBV6-5 to TRBJ1-5; D might be TRBD1 (5 bases). What was sequenced was CD8+ T cells from PBMCs. CDR3 sequence reads: CASNTEGQPQHF. DNA of the CDR3: TGTGCCAGCAATACAGAGGGGCAGCCCCAGCATTTT.